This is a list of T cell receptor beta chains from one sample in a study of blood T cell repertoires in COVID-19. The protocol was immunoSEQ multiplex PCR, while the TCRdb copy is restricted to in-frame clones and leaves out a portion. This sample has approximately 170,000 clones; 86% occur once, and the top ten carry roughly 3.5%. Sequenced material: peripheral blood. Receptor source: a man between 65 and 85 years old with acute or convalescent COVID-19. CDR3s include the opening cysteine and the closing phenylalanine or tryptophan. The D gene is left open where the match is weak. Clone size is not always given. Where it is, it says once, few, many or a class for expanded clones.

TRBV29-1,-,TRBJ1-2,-,CSVDPVNGYTF,TGCAGCGTAGATCCGGTAAATGGCTACACCTTC
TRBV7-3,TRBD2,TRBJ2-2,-,CASSFEHHTLRTSGANTGELFF,TGTGCCAGCAGCTTCGAGCACCATACCCTTAGGACTAGCGGGGCGAACACCGGGGAGCTGTTTTTT
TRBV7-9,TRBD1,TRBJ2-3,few,CASSRGTADTQYF,TGTGCCAGCTCAAGGGGGACAGCAGATACGCAGTATTTT
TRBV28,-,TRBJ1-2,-,CASSLSYGYTF,TGTGCCAGCAGTTTATCTTATGGCTACACCTTC
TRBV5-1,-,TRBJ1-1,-,CASSLGPQGADTEAFF,TGCGCCAGCAGCTTGGGGCCCCAGGGCGCGGACACTGAAGCTTTCTTT
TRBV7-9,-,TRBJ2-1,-,CASSHTGDRSYNEQFF,TGTGCCAGCAGCCATACAGGAGATAGGTCCTACAATGAGCAGTTCTTC
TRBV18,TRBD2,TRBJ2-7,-,CASSPPVAGVDEQYF,TGTGCCAGCTCACCACCTGTAGCGGGAGTGGATGAGCAGTACTTC
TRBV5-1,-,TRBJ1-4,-,CASSPSPGANEKLFF,TGCGCCAGCAGCCCCTCCCCGGGGGCTAATGAAAAACTGTTTTTT
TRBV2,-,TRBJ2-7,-,CASNLQGTYEQYF,TGTGCCAGCAATCTACAGGGAACCTACGAGCAGTACTTC
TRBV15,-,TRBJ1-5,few,CATSRDDQPQHF,TGTGCCACCTCCCGGGATGATCAGCCCCAGCATTTT
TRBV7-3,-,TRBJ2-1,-,CASSPGQSEQFF,TGTGCCAGCAGCCCGGGACAAAGTGAGCAGTTCTTC
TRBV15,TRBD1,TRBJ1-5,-,CATSRGQGSNQPQHF,TGTGCCACCAGCAGAGGACAGGGGAGCAATCAGCCCCAGCATTTT
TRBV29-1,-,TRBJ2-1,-,CSVEKQTRNEQFF,TGCAGCGTTGAAAAACAAACTAGGAATGAGCAGTTCTTC
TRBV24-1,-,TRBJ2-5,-,CATSDLGRGPQETQYF,TGTGCCACCAGTGATTTGGGGCGAGGGCCACAAGAGACCCAGTACTTC
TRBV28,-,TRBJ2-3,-,CASRGGLSTDTQYF,TGTGCCAGCAGGGGGGGACTCAGCACAGATACGCAGTATTTT
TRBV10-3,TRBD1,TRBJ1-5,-,CAISGQGWNQPQHF,TGTGCCATCAGTGGACAGGGCTGGAATCAGCCCCAGCATTTT
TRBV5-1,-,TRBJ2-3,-,CASSLQEGDTQYF,TGCGCCAGCAGCTTGCAGGAGGGGGATACGCAGTATTTT
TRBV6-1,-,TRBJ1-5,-,CASTEGDTFLGQPQHF,TGTGCCAGCACTGAAGGTGACACCTTCCTGGGTCAGCCCCAGCATTTT
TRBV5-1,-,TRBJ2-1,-,CASSLGEDYNEQFF,TGCGCCAGCAGCTTGGGCGAGGACTACAATGAGCAGTTCTTC
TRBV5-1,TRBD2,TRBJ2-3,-,CASSLLRESDTQYF,TGCGCCAGCAGCTTGTTGCGGGAGTCAGATACGCAGTATTTT
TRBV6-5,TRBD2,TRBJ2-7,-,CASTQEAGVEQYF,TGTGCCAGCACCCAGGAAGCGGGAGTCGAGCAGTACTTC
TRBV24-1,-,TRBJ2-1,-,CATSDSGTSIYNEQFF,TGTGCCACCAGTGATTCCGGGACATCCATCTACAATGAGCAGTTCTTC
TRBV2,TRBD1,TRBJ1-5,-,CASSRDRVGNQPQHF,TGTGCCAGCAGTCGGGACAGGGTTGGCAATCAGCCCCAGCATTTT